The 5 T cell receptor beta chains below all came from one sample that was sequenced in a study of blood T cell repertoires in COVID-19. The assay was immunoSEQ multiplex PCR, and TCRdb's table has in-frame clones only and misses some. The table includes about 210,000 clones, about three quarters detected once. The sequenced material came from peripheral blood. These receptors were collected from a woman between 70 and 85 years old with acute or convalescent COVID-19.

J is TRBJ2-3 and V is TRBV18; TRBD1 matches at 9 bases. The CDR3 is made up of 15 amino acids. J gave up 3 bases and V 2 bases, and 3 bases lay outside the gene matches. Germline assignment: CDR1 KGHSH and CDR2 LQKENI. The CDR3 protein is CASSPGQGRTDTQYF. CDR3 DNA sequence: TGTGCCAGCTCACCAGGACAGGGGAGAACAGATACGCAGTATTTT.

V is TRBV6-1 and J is TRBJ1-1; D is unclear. From germline, CDR1 is MNHNS and CDR2 SASEGT. V dropped 2 bases and J dropped 5 bases, with 9 bases sitting between them. The CDR3 totals 13 residues. The CDR3 loop is CASSEKGGTEAFF. As DNA, the CDR3 is TGTGCCAGCAGTGAAAAAGGCGGGACTGAAGCTTTCTTT.

The rearrangement uses TRBV18 and TRBJ2-1; TRBD2 matches 7 bases. The CDR3 extends over 14 amino acids. Germline CDR1 KGHSH, CDR2 LQKENI. The trim removed 6 bases at V and 8 bases at J, leaving 10 bases unmatched. The chain's CDR3 is CASSGGTLGDEQFF. The CDR3 coding sequence is TGTGCCAGCTCCGGGGGGACCCTGGGCGATGAGCAGTTCTTC.

The V call is TRBV7-8, the J call TRBJ1-5; D remains ambiguous. CDR3 length: 15 residues. V was cut by 3 bases and J by 7 bases, with 16 bases left in between. The germline CDR1 and CDR2 sequences are SGHVS and FQNEAQ. This CDR3 is CASSLGRSPNQPQHF. As DNA, the CDR3 is TGTGCCAGCAGCTTGGGGAGGTCGCCCAACCAGCCCCAGCATTTT. Full variable domain (missing parts from reference TRBV7-8 and TRBJ1-5): GAGVSQSPRYKVAKRGQDVALRCDPISGHVSLFWYQQALGQGPEFLTYFQNEAQLDKSGLPSDRFFAERPEGSVSTLKIQRTQQEDSAVYLCASSLGRSPNQPQHFGDGTRLSIL.

The chain couples TRBV6-2 or TRBV6-3 to TRBJ2-7; 9 bases match TRBD1. With V trimmed by 2 bases and J by 3 bases, 8 bases remained unmatched. Germline V gene sequence: CDR1 MNHEY, CDR2 SVGEGT. This CDR3 spans 16 amino acids. CDR3: CASSYGSGTGFYEQYF. The CDR3 nucleotides read TGTGCCAGCAGTTACGGATCCGGGACAGGGTTCTACGAGCAGTACTTC.